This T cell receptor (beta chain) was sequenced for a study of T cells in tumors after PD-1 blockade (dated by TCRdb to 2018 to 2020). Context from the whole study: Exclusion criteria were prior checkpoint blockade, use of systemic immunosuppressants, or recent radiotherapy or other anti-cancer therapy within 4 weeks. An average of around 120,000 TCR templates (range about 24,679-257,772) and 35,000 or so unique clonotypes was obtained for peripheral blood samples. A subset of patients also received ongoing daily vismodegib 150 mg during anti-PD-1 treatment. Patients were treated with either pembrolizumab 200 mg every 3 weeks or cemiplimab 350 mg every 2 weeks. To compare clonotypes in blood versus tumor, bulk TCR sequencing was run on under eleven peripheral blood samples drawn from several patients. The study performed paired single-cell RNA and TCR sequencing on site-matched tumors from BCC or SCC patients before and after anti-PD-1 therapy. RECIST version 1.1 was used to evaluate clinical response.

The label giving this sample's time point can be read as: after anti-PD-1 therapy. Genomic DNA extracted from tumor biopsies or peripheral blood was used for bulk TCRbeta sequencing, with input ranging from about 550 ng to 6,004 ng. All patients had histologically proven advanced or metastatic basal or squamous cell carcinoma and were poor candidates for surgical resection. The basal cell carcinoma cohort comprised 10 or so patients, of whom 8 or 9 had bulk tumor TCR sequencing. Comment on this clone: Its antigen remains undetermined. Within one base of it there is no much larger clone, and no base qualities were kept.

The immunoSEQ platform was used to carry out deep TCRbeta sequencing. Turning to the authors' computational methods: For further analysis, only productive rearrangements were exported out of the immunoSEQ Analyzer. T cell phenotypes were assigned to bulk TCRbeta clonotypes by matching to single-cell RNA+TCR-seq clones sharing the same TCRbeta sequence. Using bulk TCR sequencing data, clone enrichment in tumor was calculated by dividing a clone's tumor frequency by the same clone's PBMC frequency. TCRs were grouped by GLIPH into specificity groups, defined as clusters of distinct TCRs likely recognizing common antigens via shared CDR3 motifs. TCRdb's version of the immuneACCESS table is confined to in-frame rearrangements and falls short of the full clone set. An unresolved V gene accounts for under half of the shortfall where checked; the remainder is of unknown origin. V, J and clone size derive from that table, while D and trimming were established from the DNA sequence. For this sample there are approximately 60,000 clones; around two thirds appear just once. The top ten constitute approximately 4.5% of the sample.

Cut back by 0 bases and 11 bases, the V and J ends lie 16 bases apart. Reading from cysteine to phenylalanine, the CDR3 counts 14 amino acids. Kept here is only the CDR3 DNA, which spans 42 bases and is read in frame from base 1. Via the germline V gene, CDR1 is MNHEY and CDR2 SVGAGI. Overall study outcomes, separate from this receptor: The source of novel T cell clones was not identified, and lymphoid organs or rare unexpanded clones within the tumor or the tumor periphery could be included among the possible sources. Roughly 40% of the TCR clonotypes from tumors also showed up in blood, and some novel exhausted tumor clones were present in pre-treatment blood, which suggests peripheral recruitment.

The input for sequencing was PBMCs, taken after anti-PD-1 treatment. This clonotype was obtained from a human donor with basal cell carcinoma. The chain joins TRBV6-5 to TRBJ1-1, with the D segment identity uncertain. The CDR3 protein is CASSYSSMGIGAFF. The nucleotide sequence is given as TGTGCCAGCAGTTACTCGAGTATGGGAATAGGGGCTTTCTTT.